A single sample is the source of the 3 T cell receptor beta chains below, sequenced in a study of T-cell memory formation after mild COVID-19 (dated by TCRdb to about 2021). Receptor amplification or capture employed 5' RACE. The instrument given in TCRdb is Illumina NovaSeq 6000. Using fastp at Q25 and MiXCR, TCRdb reprocessed the public reads and kept productive beta chains. Every distinct CDR3 protein forms one entry, paired with its most common genes and DNA. Across this sample there are under 300,000 distinct CDR3 sequences, with approximately 16% seen only once. 3% to 4.5% of the sample rests with the top ten. Sequenced: PBMCs or a T cell subset sorted from them (not recorded which). The origin of the receptors is a man between 18 and 35 years old who had mild COVID-19 (a few samples of this study predate the infection). The sample titles of this study are shuffled in the database, so cell type and time point are left out; the donor was told from shared clones.

CDR3 DNA: TGTGCCAGCAGCCGGACAGGGGAGAATGGCGGGGAGCTGTTTTTT. It encodes CASSRTGENGGELFF. The chain employs TRBV12-3 or TRBV12-4 and TRBJ2-2; the match to TRBD1 covers 9 bases. V lost 6 bases to trimming and J lost 7 bases; unmatched junction nucleotides: 9. The CDR3 runs to 15 residues.

The V call is TRBV28, the J call TRBJ2-7; D gene ambiguous. Germline loops: CDR1 MDHEN, CDR2 SYDVKM. Between the trimmed V and J ends, which lost 6 bases and 5 bases, there was a span of 8 bases. The CDR3 has 11 amino acids. The CDR3 nucleotides read TGTGCCAGCAGCACTATGGACGAGCAGTACTTC. Its protein product is CASSTMDEQYF.

This clonotype was observed a handful of times. The chain carries TRBV9 and TRBJ2-3, with 8 bases identical to TRBD2. The germline V gene has CDR1 SGDLS and CDR2 YYNGEE. V trimming: 0 bases; J trimming: 6 bases; junction bases outside the gene matches: 9. CDR3 length: 16 residues. CDR3 nucleotide sequence: TGTGCCAGCAGCGTAGGTTTGCGGGGGGCCGGGGATACGCAGTATTTT. Translated, it gives CASSVGLRGAGDTQYF.